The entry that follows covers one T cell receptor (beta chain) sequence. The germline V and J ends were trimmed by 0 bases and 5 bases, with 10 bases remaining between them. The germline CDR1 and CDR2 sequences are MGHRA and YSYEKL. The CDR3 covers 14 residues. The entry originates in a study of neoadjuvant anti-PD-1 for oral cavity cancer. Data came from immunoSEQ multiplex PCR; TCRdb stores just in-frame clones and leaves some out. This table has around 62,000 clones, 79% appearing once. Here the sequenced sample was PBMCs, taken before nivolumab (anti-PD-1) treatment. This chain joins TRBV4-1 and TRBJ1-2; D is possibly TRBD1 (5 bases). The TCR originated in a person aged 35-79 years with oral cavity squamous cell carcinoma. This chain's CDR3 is CASSQDPAGYGYTF. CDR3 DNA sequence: TGCGCCAGCAGCCAAGATCCGGCAGGGTATGGCTACACCTTC.